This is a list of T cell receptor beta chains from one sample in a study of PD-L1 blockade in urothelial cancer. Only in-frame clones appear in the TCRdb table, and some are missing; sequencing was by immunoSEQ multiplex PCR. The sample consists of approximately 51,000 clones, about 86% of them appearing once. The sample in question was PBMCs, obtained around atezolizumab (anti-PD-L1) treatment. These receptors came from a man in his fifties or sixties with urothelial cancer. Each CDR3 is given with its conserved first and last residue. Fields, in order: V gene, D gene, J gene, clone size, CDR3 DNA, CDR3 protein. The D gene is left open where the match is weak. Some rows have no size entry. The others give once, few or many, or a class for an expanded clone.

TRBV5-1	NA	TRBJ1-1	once	TGCGCCAGCTCTCGCAGGGGAGATGGAACTGAAGCTTTCTTT	CASSRRGDGTEAFF
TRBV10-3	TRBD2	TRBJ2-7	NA	TGTGCCATCAGTGAGTCTACGGGAGGGCCCCACGAGCAGTACTTC	CAISESTGGPHEQYF
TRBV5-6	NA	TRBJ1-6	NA	TGTGCCAGCAGCTTGTACGGGGGGGTGTCCAATTCACCCCTCCACTTT	CASSLYGGVSNSPLHF
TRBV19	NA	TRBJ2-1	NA	TGTGCCAGTAGTCGCACTCTAGTGGGCTCCTACAATGAGCAGTTCTTC	CASSRTLVGSYNEQFF
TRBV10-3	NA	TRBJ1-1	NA	TGTGCCATCAGTGAGTCTGCAGGGCCATACACTGAAGCTTTCTTT	CAISESAGPYTEAFF
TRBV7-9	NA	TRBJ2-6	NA	TGTGCCAGCAGCTTAATGAGGGGGGGTGCTGGGGCCAACGTCCTGACTTTC	CASSLMRGGAGANVLTF
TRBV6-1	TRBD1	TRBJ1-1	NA	TGTGCCAGCAGTGAAGGGGACAGCGTCACTTTCTTT	CASSEGDSVTFF
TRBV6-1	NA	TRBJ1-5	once	TGTGCCAGCAGTGAAAGTTCAGGGGAACAGCCCCAGCATTTT	CASSESSGEQPQHF
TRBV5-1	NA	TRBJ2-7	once	TGCGCCAGCAGCTTGGAAGGGGCAGGGGCCGCCTCCTACGAGCAGTACTTC	CASSLEGAGAASYEQYF
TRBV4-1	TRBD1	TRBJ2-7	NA	TGCGCCAGCAGCCCTTCCCCGGACAGGACCTACGAGCAGTACTTC	CASSPSPDRTYEQYF
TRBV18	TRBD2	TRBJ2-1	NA	TGTGCCAGCTCACCAGGGGGACTAGCGATGCGGGATGAGCAGTTCTTC	CASSPGGLAMRDEQFF
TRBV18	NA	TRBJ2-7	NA	TGTGCCAGCTCACCACCGTCGCAGTATGACGAGCAGTACTTC	CASSPPSQYDEQYF
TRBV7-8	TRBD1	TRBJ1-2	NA	TGTGCCAGCAGCTTAGTTACAGGGGGTAACTATGGCTACACCTTC	CASSLVTGGNYGYTF
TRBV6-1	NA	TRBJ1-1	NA	TGTGCCAGCAGTGAGACTCTTGTCGTGGGGAGGACTGAAGCTTTCTTT	CASSETLVVGRTEAFF
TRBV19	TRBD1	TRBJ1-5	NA	TGTGCCAGTAGGCCTCCGGGACAGCGGTGGCAGCCCCAGCATTTT	CASRPPGQRWQPQHF
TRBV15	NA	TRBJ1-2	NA	TGTGCCACCAGAGACGGGGGGGACTATGGCTACACCTTC	CATRDGGDYGYTF
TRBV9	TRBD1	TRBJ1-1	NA	TGTGCCAGCAGCGCGCGACAGGGGATGAACACTGAAGCTTTCTTT	CASSARQGMNTEAFF
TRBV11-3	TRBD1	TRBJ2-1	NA	TGTGCCAGCAGCTTAGATGGCAGGGGGAACAATGAGCAGTTCTTC	CASSLDGRGNNEQFF
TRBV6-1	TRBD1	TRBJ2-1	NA	TGTGCCAGCAGTGAGGGAGGGACAGGGTACCACAATGAGCAGTTCTTC	CASSEGGTGYHNEQFF
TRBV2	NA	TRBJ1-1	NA	TGTGCCAGCACTGAACAAGGACAGAAGAACACTGAAGCTTTCTTT	CASTEQGQKNTEAFF
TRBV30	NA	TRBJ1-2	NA	TGTGCCTGGGGGGGCCTCTGGGACTATGGCTACACCTTC	CAWGGLWDYGYTF
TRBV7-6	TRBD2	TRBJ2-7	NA	TGTGCCAGCAGCTTAGCTAGCGGGTCCTACGAGCAGTACTTC	CASSLASGSYEQYF
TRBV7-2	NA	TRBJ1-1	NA	TGTGCCAGCAGCGAGGGACTGGTCACTGAAGCTTTCTTT	CASSEGLVTEAFF
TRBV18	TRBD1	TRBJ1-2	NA	TGTGCCAGCTCACCACCGGGACAGAGCACTTCTAACTATGGCTACACCTTC	CASSPPGQSTSNYGYTF
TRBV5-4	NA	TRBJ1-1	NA	TGTGCCAGCAGTTTTCAGCGGAACACTGAAGCTTTCTTT	CASSFQRNTEAFF
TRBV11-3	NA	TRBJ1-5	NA	TGTGCCAGCAGCTTAGATCCACAGGAGGACGGGAGATATCAGCCCCAGCATTTT	CASSLDPQEDGRYQPQHF
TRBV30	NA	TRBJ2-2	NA	TGTGCCTGGACGACAACCGGGGAGCTGTTTTTT	CAWTTTGELFF
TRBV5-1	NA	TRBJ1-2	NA	TGCGCCAGCAGCCTAGACTCCGGAGGGTATGGCTACACCTTC	CASSLDSGGYGYTF
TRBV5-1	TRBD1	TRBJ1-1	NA	TGCGCCAGCAGGCAGACAGGGACCAACACTGAAGCTTTCTTT	CASRQTGTNTEAFF
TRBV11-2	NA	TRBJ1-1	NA	TGTGCCAGCAGCCAAAAACAGGGAACTGAAGCTTTCTTT	CASSQKQGTEAFF
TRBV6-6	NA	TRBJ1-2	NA	TGTGCCAGCAGTTCAAGGGGAGGAGGCTACACCTTC	CASSSRGGGYTF
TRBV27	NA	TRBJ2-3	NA	TGTGCCAGCAGTTTATCGGGCCCTAGCTGGGTCACAGATACGCAGTATTTT	CASSLSGPSWVTDTQYF
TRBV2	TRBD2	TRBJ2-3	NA	TGTGCCAGCAGCCACGGGGACTACCCGGGAGATACAGATACGCAGTATTTT	CASSHGDYPGDTDTQYF
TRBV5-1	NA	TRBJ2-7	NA	TGCGCCAGCAGCTTGGGGCAGGGTGGTTTGAACGAGCAGTACTTC	CASSLGQGGLNEQYF
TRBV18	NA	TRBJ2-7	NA	TGTGCCAGCTCACCACTAGGGGGTAACTCCTACGAGCAGTACTTC	CASSPLGGNSYEQYF
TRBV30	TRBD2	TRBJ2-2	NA	TGTGCCTGGAGTAGGGCTAGCGGGAGGGTCCGCAACACCGGGGAGCTGTTTTTT	CAWSRASGRVRNTGELFF
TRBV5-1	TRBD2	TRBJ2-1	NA	TGCGCCAGCAGCTTGGTAACCGGGACTAGGGTTCTCTTC	CASSLVTGTRVLF
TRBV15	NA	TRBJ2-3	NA	TGTGCCACCAGCAGAGTGCTGGGGCCAGATACGCAGTATTTT	CATSRVLGPDTQYF
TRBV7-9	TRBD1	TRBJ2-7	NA	TGTGCCAGCAGCTTAGCACCGGGACAGAACTACGAGCAGTACTTC	CASSLAPGQNYEQYF
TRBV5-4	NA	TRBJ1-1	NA	TGTGCCAGCAGCTTGATGGGGCGGAGCATGAACACTGAAGCTTTCTTT	CASSLMGRSMNTEAFF
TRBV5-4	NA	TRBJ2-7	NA	TGTGCCAGCAGCCGCGATACTTACGAGCAGTACTTC	CASSRDTYEQYF
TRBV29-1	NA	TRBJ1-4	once	TGCAGCGTCGCGGTCAGGGGTAGCGCAACTAATGAAAAACTGTTTTTT	CSVAVRGSATNEKLFF